Presented here are 4 T cell receptor beta chains from one specimen sequenced in a study of shared clonotypes between healthy human individuals. TCRdb's copy holds only in-frame clones and misses some; the assay was immunoSEQ multiplex PCR. The data contain millions of clones, 95% of them seen just once; the ten biggest clones take up roughly 0.13%. The sample consisted of naive CD4+ T cells sorted from blood. Specified subset: CD45RA+ positively selected. These receptor sequences come from a man between 18 and 29 years old in good health.

V gene TRBV27 combines with J gene TRBJ2-3; the D gene is possibly TRBD1 (6 bases). This CDR3 has 14 residues. V was trimmed by 5 bases and J by 2 bases, leaving 11 bases between them. The V gene's germline CDR1 is MNHEY and CDR2 SMNVEV (reference sequence). The CDR3 loop is CASSHRQATDTQYF. CDR3 DNA sequence: TGTGCCAGCAGTCACAGACAGGCCACAGATACGCAGTATTTT.

The chain combines TRBV2 with TRBJ1-5; 7 nucleotides match TRBD1. The CDR3 runs 15 residues. V shed 6 bases, J shed 3 bases, and the junction held 8 bases outside the gene matches. Germline CDR1 reads SNHLY; CDR2 reads FYNNEI. In DNA form, the CDR3 reads TGTGCCAGCAGCGGGATTGGGACAGTCAATCAGCCCCAGCATTTT. The encoded protein is CASSGIGTVNQPQHF.

This chain links TRBV9 with TRBJ1-3; TRBD1 is a possible D gene (5 bases). The CDR3 consists of 17 residues. The germline gives CDR1 SGDLS, CDR2 YYNGEE. V gave up 4 bases and J gave up 0 bases, with 17 bases separating them. Here the CDR3 DNA reads TGTGCCAGCAGCCCACAGTCGGGGCGATACTCTGGAAACACCATATATTTT. Protein sequence: CASSPQSGRYSGNTIYF. Using reference TRBV9 and TRBJ1-3 for the parts outside the CDR3, the full variable domain is DSGVTQTPKHLITATGQRVTLRCSPRSGDLSVYWYQQSLDQGLQFLIQYYNGEERAKGNILERFSAQQFPDLHSELNLSSLELGDSALYFCASSPQSGRYSGNTIYFGEGSWLTVV.

This clone was detected once. The chain recombines TRBV9 with TRBJ1-2; maybe TRBD1 (5 bases). Germline V lookup: CDR1 SGDLS, CDR2 YYNGEE. This CDR3 has 14 amino acids. V lost 4 bases and J lost 7, with 17 bases in between. The CDR3 DNA is TGTGCCAGCAGCCCCCTGGGGGGAGCACCTGGCTACACCTTC. Protein product: CASSPLGGAPGYTF.